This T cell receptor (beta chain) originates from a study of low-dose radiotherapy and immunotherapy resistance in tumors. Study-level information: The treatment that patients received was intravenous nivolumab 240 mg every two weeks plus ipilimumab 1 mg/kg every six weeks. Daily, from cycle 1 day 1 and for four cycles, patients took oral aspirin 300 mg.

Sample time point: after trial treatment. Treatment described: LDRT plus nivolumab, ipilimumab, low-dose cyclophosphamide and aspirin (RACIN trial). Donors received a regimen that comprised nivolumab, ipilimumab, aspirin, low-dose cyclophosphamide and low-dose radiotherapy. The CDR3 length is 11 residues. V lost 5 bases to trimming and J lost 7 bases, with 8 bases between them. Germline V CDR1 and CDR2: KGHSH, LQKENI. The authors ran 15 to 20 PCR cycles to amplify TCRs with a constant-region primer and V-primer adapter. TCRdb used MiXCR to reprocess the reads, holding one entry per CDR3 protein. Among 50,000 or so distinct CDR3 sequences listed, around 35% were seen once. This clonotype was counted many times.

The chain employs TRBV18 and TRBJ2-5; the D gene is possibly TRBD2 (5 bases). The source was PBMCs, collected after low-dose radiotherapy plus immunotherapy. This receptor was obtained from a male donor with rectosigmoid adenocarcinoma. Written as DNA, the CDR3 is TGTGCCAGCTCATCCGAGGGGACCCAGTACTTC. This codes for CASSSEGTQYF.